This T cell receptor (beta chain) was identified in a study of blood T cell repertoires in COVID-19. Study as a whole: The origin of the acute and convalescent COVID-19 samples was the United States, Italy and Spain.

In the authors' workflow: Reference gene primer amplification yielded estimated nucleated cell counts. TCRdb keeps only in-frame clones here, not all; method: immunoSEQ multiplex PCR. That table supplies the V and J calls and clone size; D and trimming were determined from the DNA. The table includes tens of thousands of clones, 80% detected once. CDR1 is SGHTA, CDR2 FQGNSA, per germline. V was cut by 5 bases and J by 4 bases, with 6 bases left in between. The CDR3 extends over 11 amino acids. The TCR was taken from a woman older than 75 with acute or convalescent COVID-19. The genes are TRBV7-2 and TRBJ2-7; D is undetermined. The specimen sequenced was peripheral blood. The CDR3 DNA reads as TGTGCCAGCAGCCTTTATTACGAGCAGTACTTC. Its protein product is CASSLYYEQYF.